This is a list of T cell receptor beta chains from one sample in a study of cytomegalovirus exposure and HLA in healthy donors. TCRdb's copy holds only in-frame clones and misses some; the assay was immunoSEQ multiplex PCR. The sample lists roughly 150,000 clones, 73% occurring once. Specimen: PBMCs. These receptors originate from a woman under 30 in good health and CMV-seropositive. The CDR3 runs from the conserved cysteine through the conserved F or W. A D gene is named only where the DNA matches it firmly. Some rows have no size entry. The others give once, few or many, or a class for an expanded clone.

v_gene	abundance	j_gene	d_gene	CDR3nt	CDR3aa
TRBV5-8	.	TRBJ2-3	TRBD1	TGTGCCAGCAGCTCGCTACACCCGGCAGGGGGCGAGGGCACAGATACGCAGTATTTT	CASSSLHPAGGEGTDTQYF
TRBV4-1	.	TRBJ1-2	.	TGCGCCAGCAGCCAAGCCAAGGAGGTCTATTACTATGGCTACACCTTC	CASSQAKEVYYYGYTF
TRBV28	.	TRBJ2-2	TRBD2	TGTGCCAGCAGTCCAGAGGGCGGGGGGGCCTTCGGGGAGCTGTTTTTT	CASSPEGGGAFGELFF
TRBV5-3	few	TRBJ1-5	.	TGTGCCAGAAGCACCCACCCCAGTCGGGGCAATCAGCCCCAGCATTTT	CARSTHPSRGNQPQHF
TRBV7-9	.	TRBJ2-3	.	TGTTCCAGCAGCTTTACAGGAGGCACAGATACGCAGTATTTT	CSSSFTGGTDTQYF
TRBV27	.	TRBJ1-2	.	TGTGCCAGCAGTCCAACAGGCTATGGCTACACCTTC	CASSPTGYGYTF
TRBV7-6	.	TRBJ2-1	TRBD2	TGTGCCAGCAGCCGAAAGGGACTAGGGGCTGACAATGAGCAGTTCTTC	CASSRKGLGADNEQFF
TRBV11-2	.	TRBJ2-7	TRBD1	TGTGCCAGCAGCTTTACGAGGGACAGGGGGTACGAGCAGTACTTC	CASSFTRDRGYEQYF
TRBV15	.	TRBJ2-7	TRBD1	TGTGCCACCAGCAGTTATCAGACAGGGCCTCAAAAGTACTTC	CATSSYQTGPQKYF
TRBV4-1	few	TRBJ2-5	.	TGCGCCAGCAGCCTACAAGAGACCCAGTACTTC	CASSLQETQYF
TRBV4-1	.	TRBJ2-5	.	TGCGCCAGCAGCTCAGAGCCAGGGGCAGAGACCCAGTACTTC	CASSSEPGAETQYF
TRBV6-1	once	TRBJ1-1	TRBD1	TGTGCCAGCAGTGCCCCATGGCAGGGGGAAGCTGAAGCTTTCTTT	CASSAPWQGEAEAFF
TRBV29-1	.	TRBJ1-2	TRBD1	TGCAGCGTTGAACATAGGACAGGGGGCGATCATGGCTACACCTTC	CSVEHRTGGDHGYTF
TRBV6-5	.	TRBJ1-2	TRBD1	TGTGCCAGCAGTCTTCAGGGGGCCGTCGGAGGCTACACCTTC	CASSLQGAVGGYTF
TRBV9	few	TRBJ2-2	TRBD2	TGTGCCAGCAGCGTAGTCGGCGGGGGGGCTGGTCGCACCGGGGAGCTGTTTTTT	CASSVVGGGAGRTGELFF
TRBV28	.	TRBJ2-1	TRBD1	TGTGCCAGCAGGTCAACCGGGACAGGCGACCGCGAGCAGTTCTTC	CASRSTGTGDREQFF
TRBV14	.	TRBJ1-1	TRBD1	TGTGCCAGCAGCCAACAGGGGGCTTTGGGCACTGAAGCTTTCTTT	CASSQQGALGTEAFF
TRBV4-3	.	TRBJ1-1	TRBD1	TGCGCCAGCAGCCAGACAGGGGTCACTGAAGCTTTCTTT	CASSQTGVTEAFF
TRBV6-1	.	TRBJ1-6	.	TGTGCCAGCAGCCCTGGACTGTATAATTCACCCCTCCACTTT	CASSPGLYNSPLHF
TRBV9	few	TRBJ2-5	TRBD2	TGTGCCAGCAGCCCGTATTATTCGACTAGCGGGGAACGGGAGACCCAGTACTTC	CASSPYYSTSGERETQYF
TRBV15	.	TRBJ1-5	.	TGTGCCACCAGCAGGACAGGCCGTGATCAGCCCCAGCATTTT	CATSRTGRDQPQHF
TRBV4-1	few	TRBJ1-1	TRBD1	TGCGCCAGCAGCCAAGATCGACAGGGTGAAGGTGTAGCTTTCTTT	CASSQDRQGEGVAFF
TRBV5-1	.	TRBJ2-2	.	TGCGCCAGCAGCGCGACAGACAAGCCACCGATAGAGCTGTTTTTT	CASSATDKPPIELFF
TRBV11-1	.	TRBJ1-6	.	TGTGCCAGCAGCCCCATCGGCGGGCAGGGGAATTCACCCCTCCACTTT	CASSPIGGQGNSPLHF
TRBV5-1	many	TRBJ1-1	.	TGCGCCAGCAGCTTGACAGGGTTGAACACTGAAGCTTTCTTT	CASSLTGLNTEAFF
TRBV9	.	TRBJ1-1	.	TGTGCCAGCAGCCCCGGAGGGAGCAGGGCAAACGCTGAAGCTTTCTTT	CASSPGGSRANAEAFF
TRBV7-2	.	TRBJ2-1	.	TGTGCCAGCAGCCTATTAATCGGGGATGAGCAGTTCTTC	CASSLLIGDEQFF
TRBV9	once	TRBJ1-2	.	TGTGCCAGCAGCGTAGAGGCAGGGCGAGGCTACACCTTC	CASSVEAGRGYTF
TRBV5-5	.	TRBJ2-7	TRBD1	TGTGCCAGTTGGACAGGGAACTACGAGCAGTACTTC	CASWTGNYEQYF
TRBV6-5	.	TRBJ1-1	.	TGTGCCAGCAGTTATTTGACCCCGGCGGCTGAAGCTTTCTTT	CASSYLTPAAEAFF
TRBV18	.	TRBJ2-1	.	TGTGCCAGCTCACGCGTTGCCGGAGATGAGCAGTTCTTC	CASSRVAGDEQFF
TRBV5-4	few	TRBJ1-2	TRBD1	TGTGCCAGCAGTCCCGGGACAGGGACGAGCTTTCATTATGGCTACACCTTC	CASSPGTGTSFHYGYTF
TRBV9	.	TRBJ2-1	.	TGTGCCAGCAGCGTCCAAGGCAGGAATGAGCAGTTCTTC	CASSVQGRNEQFF
TRBV11-3	.	TRBJ1-4	TRBD1	TGTGCCAGCAGCTTAAGGCGAGGGGGCGGATATGAAAAACTGTTTTTT	CASSLRRGGGYEKLFF
TRBV29-1	once	TRBJ1-2	.	TGCAGCGTCTTCGGAGAGGGCTATGGCTACACCTTC	CSVFGEGYGYTF
TRBV9	.	TRBJ2-1	TRBD2	TGTGCCAGCAGCAATCCTAGCGGGGGGGTTAGAAATGAGCAGTTCTTC	CASSNPSGGVRNEQFF
TRBV4-1	.	TRBJ2-3	.	TGCGCCAGCAGCCACACCGAACAGGGAAGCACAGATACGCAGTATTTT	CASSHTEQGSTDTQYF
TRBV9	.	TRBJ2-3	.	TGTGCCAGCAGCGTACACCCTTTGGCAGGGGGCACAGATACGCAGTATTTT	CASSVHPLAGGTDTQYF
TRBV10-1	.	TRBJ2-4	.	TGCGCCAGCGGCCAGACAGGACATGGGGAAACCTTAGCCAAAAACATTCAGTACTTC	CASGQTGHGETLAKNIQYF
TRBV5-8	few	TRBJ1-6	.	TGTGCCAGCAGCTTGGCCGGGGGGAATTACTCACCCCTCCACTTT	CASSLAGGNYSPLHF
TRBV6-4	.	TRBJ1-1	TRBD1	TGTGCCAGCAGTGCCTCCGGGACAGGGAGAACTGAAGCTTTCTTT	CASSASGTGRTEAFF
TRBV10-3	few	TRBJ2-1	TRBD2	TGTGCCAGTAAAGGACTAGCGGGGGGGTCTTCGGAGCAGTTCTTC	CASKGLAGGSSEQFF